This T cell receptor (beta chain) was sequenced during a study of cytomegalovirus exposure and HLA in healthy donors. Study-wide results and limits: Compared with the roughly 730-donor mean, an Asian-associated ancestry cluster reportedly had fewer N-insertions, according to a later analysis.

Regarding this clone: Its specificity is not known.

The PCR had 60 Vbeta and 13 Jbeta primers. Sequencing used immunoSEQ multiplex PCR; TCRdb keeps in-frame clones, though not all of them. Here the sample spans over 100,000 clones, roughly 79% being singletons. CDR3 length equals 14 residues. Germline V gene lookup returns CDR1 LNHNV and CDR2 YYDKDF (reference sequence). V gave up 0 bases and J gave up 2 bases, with 8 bases separating them. Sequencing input: PBMCs. The V gene is TRBV15, the J gene TRBJ2-7; D is ambiguous. This receptor was taken from a woman aged 45-60 years in good health and CMV-seropositive. The CDR3 loop reads CATSREAFTYEQYF. The CDR3 DNA is TGTGCCACCAGCAGAGAGGCATTCACCTACGAGCAGTACTTC.